Presented here are 2 T cell receptor beta chains from one specimen sequenced in a study of identical twins. TCRdb itself ran the 5' RACE reads through MiXCR, one entry per CDR3 protein. The sample includes roughly 350,000 distinct CDR3 sequences, around an eighth of them seen just once. These same data were also listed under a study on yellow fever vaccine responses in identical twins.

The sample was CD8+ T cells sorted from blood. Source of these receptors: a woman younger than 30 in good health.

The rearrangement uses TRBV7-9 and TRBJ2-1, with 8 nucleotides matching TRBD2. The length of the CDR3 is 16 residues. V lost 0 bases and J lost 6; bases outside the gene matches: 7. CDR1 and CDR2 from the germline V gene are SEHNR and FQNEAQ (reference sequence). CDR3 nucleotide sequence: TGTGCCAGCAGCTTAGCGAGTCTAGCGGGCTTCAATGAGCAGTTCTTC. It specifies CASSLASLAGFNEQFF. Filled out from reference TRBV7-9 and TRBJ2-1, the complete variable domain reads DTGVSQNPRHKITKRGQNVTFRCDPISEHNRLYWYRQTLGQGPEFLTYFQNEAQLEKSRLLSDRFSAERPKGSFSTLEIQRTEQGDSAMYLCASSLASLAGFNEQFFGPGTRLTVL.

At least ten counts were recorded for this clonotype. The chain links TRBV7-8 to TRBJ2-7; the D gene could be TRBD1 or TRBD2 (5 bases each). The germline V and J ends were trimmed by 5 bases and 2 bases, with 10 bases remaining between them. Germline CDR1 reads SGHVS; CDR2 reads FQNEAQ. CDR3 length equals 13 residues. CDR3 DNA: TGTGCCAGCAGCACGGGACCGACCTACGAGCAGTACTTC. Translation: CASSTGPTYEQYF.